This record looks at one TCR beta chain sequence and its context. Its cognate antigen is unknown. The record originates from a study of T cell responses to AZD1222 COVID-19 vaccine. This CDR3 spans 12 amino acids. V was clipped by 10 bases and J by 2 bases, with 12 bases between them. Germline assignment: CDR1 MDHEN and CDR2 SYDVKM. Points from the study as a whole: Targeting of unmutated variant regions was reportedly seen in nearly half of spike-specific TCRs. Repertoire samples came only from after the peak T cell response.

TCRdb keeps only in-frame clones here, not all; method: immunoSEQ multiplex PCR. The sample yields more than 85,000 clones, 70% to 90% seen once. This chain links TRBV28 with TRBJ2-7; the D gene could be TRBD1 or TRBD2 (6 bases each). The sequenced sample was peripheral blood, obtained on day 0 of AZD1222 vaccination. The source is an adult in good health. The CDR3 loop is CATEGEAYEQYF. CDR3 nucleotide sequence: TGTGCCACCGAGGGGGAGGCCTACGAGCAGTACTTC.